The 32 T cell receptor beta chains given below trace back to one sample, sequenced in a study of T cells in Graves' hyperthyroidism and ophthalmopathy (dated by TCRdb to about 2019). Receptors were amplified or captured by multiplex PCR. Instrument on record: Illumina HiSeq 2000. Amplification of TCR beta CDR3 regions was carried out from RNA transcripts. For the first round of RT-PCR on the TCR CDR3, the HTBI primer set was used together with the Qiagen OneStep RT-PCR kit. The public sequencing data were trimmed at Q25 with fastp and processed into clonotypes with MiXCR by TCRdb, which kept only in-frame beta chains. Each CDR3 protein gets just one entry, which takes the most common genes and DNA from the rows behind it. This sample is represented by 300,000 to 450,000 distinct CDR3 sequences; about a sixth of them were singletons. Clones ranked in the top ten supply roughly 16% of the sample. Sequenced sample: blood. These receptor sequences come from a woman in her thirties or forties with Graves' ophthalmopathy.

The genes are TRBV6-5 and TRBJ1-1; 7 bases are shared with TRBD1. Germline loops: CDR1 MNHEY, CDR2 SVGAGI. The CDR3 sequence is 17 residues long. V lost 2 bases and J lost 1; bases outside the gene matches: 10. The CDR3 region is CASSYLLTGTGNTEAFF. CDR3 in DNA: TGTGCCAGCAGTTACCTTCTGACAGGGACCGGGAACACTGAAGCTTTCTTT.

In its sample, this clonotype was seen many times. A clone one base away is much larger, so this may be a read error. This sequence joins TRBV7-8 and TRBJ1-1; D is unclear. This CDR3 is built from 13 residues. The germline CDR1 and CDR2 sequences are SGHVS and FQNEAQ. The CDR3 sequence: CASSLAVGTGAFF. As DNA, the CDR3 is TGTGCCAGCAGCTTAGCGGTTGGCACTGGAGCTTTCTTT. The whole variable domain, remainder taken from reference TRBV7-8 and TRBJ1-1, is GAGVSQSPRYKVAKRGQDVALRCDPISGHVSLFWYQQALGQGPEFLTYFQNEAQLDKSGLPSDRFFAERPEGSVSTLKIQRTQQEDSAVYLCASSLAVGTGAFFGQGTRLTVV.

The table lists this clonotype with a few counts. This rearrangement joins TRBV7-8 to TRBJ2-7; D gene unclear. V was shortened by 5 bases and J by 2 bases, with 19 bases between the two germline ends. CDR1 SGHVS and CDR2 FQNEAQ come from the germline V gene. This CDR3 is built from 16 residues. The CDR3 is CASSPHETPSTYEQYF. For the CDR3, the DNA is TGTGCCAGCAGCCCCCACGAGACTCCCTCGACCTACGAGCAGTACTTC.

This clonotype was detected many times. The rearrangement uses TRBV19 and TRBJ2-6; D is unresolved. The CDR3 loop spans 15 amino acids. Trimming removed 5 bases at V and 0 bases at J, with 8 bases between. The germline V gene has CDR1 LNHDA and CDR2 SQIVND (reference sequence). CDR3 DNA: TGTGCCAGTAGTTTCGACCTCTCTGGGGCCAACGTCCTGACTTTC. It encodes CASSFDLSGANVLTF.

At least ten counts were recorded for this clonotype. The V gene is TRBV7-9, the J gene TRBJ2-7; 12 nucleotides agree with TRBD2. The V and J ends lost 2 bases and 2 bases, in that order; junction bases with no gene match: 4. The CDR3 covers 16 residues. Germline assignment: CDR1 SEHNR and CDR2 FQNEAQ (reference sequence). DNA for the CDR3: TGTGCCAGCAGCTTAAGGACTAGCGGGACCACCTACGAGCAGTACTTC. This sequence encodes CASSLRTSGTTYEQYF.

In this sample, this clonotype turned up many times. This chain uses TRBV30 with TRBJ1-1; no firm D call. The CDR3 extends over 14 amino acids. Trimming left V 4 bases short and J 4 bases short, with 16 bases between. CDR1 and CDR2 (germline): GTSNPN, SVGIG (reference sequence). CDR3 nucleotides: TGTGCCTGGACCACCCGAACCGGAGGCACTGAAGCTTTCTTT. Translated, it gives CAWTTRTGGTEAFF.

In this sample, this clonotype turned up many times. A much larger clone lies a single base off, so this may be a read error. The chain recombines TRBV27 with TRBJ2-7; 7 bases match TRBD1. The CDR3 contains 14 residues. Germline lookup yields CDR1 MNHEY and CDR2 SMNVEV (reference sequence). The junction had 3 bases not matched to a gene; V was cut back by 4 bases and J by 0 bases. DNA of the CDR3: TGTGCCAGCAGTTCCGGGGACAGCTCCTACGAGCAGTACTTC. It specifies CASSSGDSSYEQYF.

This clonotype was observed many times. CDR3 residues: CASRRGSGYGYTF. The CDR3 bases are TGTGCCAGCAGACGGGGTTCTGGCTATGGCTACACCTTC. The chain recombines TRBV7-2 with TRBJ1-2; no reliable D call. The CDR3 is made up of 13 amino acids. V lost 6 bases, J lost 4 bases, and 12 bases lay in between. Germline V lookup: CDR1 SGHTA, CDR2 FQGNSA. The full variable domain, with the rest looked up from reference TRBV7-2 and TRBJ1-2, is GAGVSQSPSNKVTEKGKDVELRCDPISGHTALYWYRQSLGQGLEFLIYFQGNSAPDKSGLPSDRFSAERTGGSVSTLTIQRTQQEDSAVYLCASRRGSGYGYTFGSGTRLTVV.

The chain carries TRBV6-2 or TRBV6-3 and TRBJ2-5, with D possibly matching TRBD2 (6 bases). The germline gives CDR1 MNHEY, CDR2 SVGEGT. There are 13 residues in the CDR3. Trimming shortened V by 7 bases and J by 0 bases, and 9 bases separated the two germline ends. CDR3 sequence (DNA): TGTGCCAGCACGGAGGGCTACCAAGAGACCCAGTACTTC. Translated, it gives CASTEGYQETQYF.

This clonotype showed up many times. The chain has TRBV11-2 and TRBJ1-1, with 7 bases aligning to TRBD1. CDR3 length: 14 residues. Germline V gives CDR1 SGHAT, CDR2 FQNNGV. V trimming: 3 bases; J trimming: 1 base; junction bases outside the gene matches: 2. CDR3: CASSFGTANTEAFF. In DNA, the CDR3 is TGTGCCAGCAGCTTCGGGACAGCGAACACTGAAGCTTTCTTT.

V gene TRBV7-2 combines with J gene TRBJ2-7; 7 bases are shared with TRBD2. Trimming removed 1 base from V and 3 bases from J; junction bases left unmatched: 6. CDR1 and CDR2 (germline): SGHTA, FQGNSA. The CDR3 runs 15 residues. CDR3 sequence reads: CASSLVAGADYEQYF. The CDR3 DNA reads TGTGCCAGCAGCTTAGTAGCGGGCGCAGACTACGAGCAGTACTTC.

The V gene is TRBV28, the J gene TRBJ1-2, with D perhaps matching TRBD1 (5 bases). Germline V gives CDR1 MDHEN, CDR2 SYDVKM. V shed 5 bases and J shed 6 bases, with 19 bases lying between them. There are 15 residues in the CDR3. CDR3 nucleotide sequence: TGTGCCAGCAGTCTTGGGACGTTCGGCGTGAATGGCTACACCTTC. It specifies CASSLGTFGVNGYTF.

This clonotype has at least ten counts. The genes are TRBV10-3 and TRBJ1-2, with TRBD1 matching over 8 bases. V lost 5 bases and J lost 6; bases outside the gene matches: 5. The CDR3 contains 13 residues. From germline, CDR1 is ENHRY and CDR2 SYGVKD. CDR3 region: CAISSDRDNGYTF. Written as DNA, the CDR3 is TGTGCCATCAGTTCGGACAGGGACAATGGCTACACCTTC.

This clonotype was detected many times. CDR3 nucleotides: TGTGCGTCAAGGCGGGACAGGGTAGATCAGCCCCAGCATTTT. Its protein is CASRRDRVDQPQHF. V and J are TRBV10-3 and TRBJ1-5, with 9 bases matching TRBD1. In germline, CDR1 is ENHRY, CDR2 SYGVKD. This CDR3 is 14 amino acids long.

This chain connects TRBV6-1 to TRBJ1-2; D is possibly TRBD1 (5 bases). V was cut by 6 bases and J by 4 bases, with 18 bases left in between. Germline loops: CDR1 MNHNS, CDR2 SASEGT. The CDR3 contains 15 residues. This CDR3 is CASRDGTNSFYGYTF. The CDR3 DNA reads as TGTGCCAGCAGGGACGGGACCAACTCTTTCTATGGCTACACCTTC.

In its sample, this clonotype was seen a few times. The gene calls are TRBV3-1 and TRBJ1-5; D perhaps matches TRBD1 (6 bases). The CDR3 is made up of 14 amino acids. CDR1 is LGHDT, CDR2 YNNKEL, per germline (reference sequence). The ends were cut back, 4 bases at V and 5 bases at J, with 12 bases in the middle. CDR3 in DNA: TGTGCCAGCAGCCTAAAAGGGGGACATCAGCCCCAGCATTTT. Its translation: CASSLKGGHQPQHF.

This clonotype appeared many times. At one end the junction does not follow the germline gene, possibly because of a read error. The chain recombines TRBV20-1 with TRBJ2-7; D is possibly TRBD1 (5 bases). This CDR3 region has 13 residues. CDR1 and CDR2 (germline): DFQATT, SNEGSKA (reference sequence). CDR3 protein: CSAKNPWGYKQYF. CDR3 coding DNA: TGCAGTGCTAAGAACCCCTGGGGCTACAAGCAGTACTTC.

This clonotype has a count of ten or more. The genes are TRBV29-1 and TRBJ2-7, with TRBD2 identical over 7 bases. J gave up 4 bases and V 6 bases, and 9 bases lay outside the gene matches. The CDR3 covers 13 residues. The germline CDR1 and CDR2 sequences are SQVTM and ANQGSEA. The CDR3 DNA reads TGCAGCGTCGCCGGGACTACCAAATACGAGCAGTACTTC. This sequence encodes CSVAGTTKYEQYF.

Ten or more counts support this clonotype. V is TRBV14 and J is TRBJ2-7; 7 nucleotides match TRBD2. The CDR3 extends over 16 amino acids. In germline, CDR1 is SGHDN, CDR2 FVKESK. V was pared by 4 bases and J by 3 bases, with 12 bases of the junction left unmatched. CDR3 DNA: TGTGCCAGCAGCCCCCGTGGGGGGGGTTATTACTACGAGCAGTACTTC. Translation gives CASSPRGGGYYYEQYF.

This clonotype was detected many times. The chain links TRBV29-1 to TRBJ1-1; tentative D call: TRBD1 (5 bases). This CDR3 has 14 amino acids. Germline V gives CDR1 SQVTM, CDR2 ANQGSEA. Trimming removed 4 bases from V and 5 bases from J, with 17 bases in between. For the CDR3, the DNA is TGCAGCGTTGTCGTGAAGAAAGGGGTTACTGAAGCTTTCTTT. It specifies CSVVVKKGVTEAFF.

In this sample, this clonotype turned up many times. This chain connects TRBV28 to TRBJ1-5; D not resolved. The CDR3 covers 13 residues. Trimming took 3 bases from V and 3 from J, leaving 6 bases between them. Germline-derived CDR1 and CDR2 are MDHEN and SYDVKM. CDR3 sequence: CASSLRDNQPQHF. CDR3 DNA: TGTGCCAGCAGTTTGCGGGACAATCAGCCCCAGCATTTT.

This clonotype was counted many times. The V gene is TRBV6-1, the J gene TRBJ1-6; no definite D call. Germline V gives CDR1 MNHNS, CDR2 SASEGT. CDR3 size: 13 residues. Trimming removed 1 base from V and 17 bases from J, with 15 bases in between. CDR3 bases: TGTGCCAGCAGTGAAGGTCAACTAGGGATCGTCCACTTT. Translation: CASSEGQLGIVHF.

This clonotype was recorded many times. The chain couples TRBV19 to TRBJ1-5, with D maybe TRBD1 (6 bases). The CDR3 is 13 residues long. Germline CDR1 and CDR2: LNHDA and SQIVND (reference sequence). Trimming cost V 3 bases and J 4 bases, with 7 bases left between them. CDR3 DNA sequence: TGTGCCAGTAGTATGAGGGGGAATCAGCCCCAGCATTTT. This codes for CASSMRGNQPQHF.

This clonotype was counted many times. The chain carries TRBV6-5 and TRBJ1-2, with D possibly TRBD1 on 6 matching bases. CDR1 MNHEY and CDR2 SVGAGI come from the germline V gene. Trimming took off 5 bases at V and 3 bases at J, with 10 bases between the two ends. The CDR3 length is 13 residues. CDR3 amino acids: CASSQGFDYGYTF. Here the CDR3 DNA reads TGTGCCAGCAGTCAGGGGTTTGACTATGGCTACACCTTC.

This clonotype showed up many times. The V call is TRBV12-3 or TRBV12-4, the J call TRBJ1-1; 7 bases match TRBD1. The CDR3 contains 14 residues. V trimming: 6 bases; J trimming: 6 bases; junction bases outside the gene matches: 10. CDR3 residues: CASSFRGITSEAFF. The CDR3 DNA reads TGTGCCAGCAGCTTCAGGGGGATAACGTCTGAAGCTTTCTTT.

The sample holds many counts of this clonotype. This chain joins TRBV6-2 or TRBV6-3 and TRBJ1-1; the D is unclear. Trimming cost V 2 bases and J 5 bases, with 6 bases left between them. CDR1 and CDR2 from the germline V gene are MNHEY and SVGEGT. The CDR3 totals 12 residues. CDR3 sequence (DNA): TGTGCCAGCAGTTACACCGGAACTGAAGCTTTCTTT. This sequence encodes CASSYTGTEAFF.

This clonotype was seen repeatedly, ten times or more. The chain combines TRBV7-2 with TRBJ2-5; D may correspond to TRBD1 or TRBD2 (5 bases each). The CDR3 length is 14 residues. Germline-derived CDR1 and CDR2 are SGHTA and FQGNSA. Between the trimmed V and J ends, which lost 5 bases and 5 bases, there was a span of 15 bases. The CDR3 region has the DNA TGTGCCAGCAGCCCCGTTGAGGGGAAGGAGACCCAGTACTTC. Translated: CASSPVEGKETQYF.

This clonotype was seen many times. The chain uses TRBV27 and TRBJ2-7; the D gene is possibly TRBD1 (6 bases). The CDR3 spans 12 residues. Germline values: CDR1 MNHEY, CDR2 SMNVEV (reference sequence). Trimming cost V 11 bases and J 2 bases, with 13 bases left between them. CDR3 coding DNA: TGTGCCCTCAGCGACAGGACCTACGAGCAGTACTTC. Its translation is CALSDRTYEQYF.

Note on this clonotype: This may stem from a read error, because a much larger clone lies one nucleotide away. Likely a read error: the CDR3 ends without its conserved phenylalanine or tryptophan. The rearrangement links TRBV29-1 to TRBJ1-2, with a weak D call TRBD1 (5 bases). The CDR3 extends over 11 amino acids. Germline CDR1 and CDR2: SQVTM and ANQGSEA. Trimming pared 5 bases from V and 4 bases from J, leaving 8 bases between. The DNA for the CDR3 is TGCAGCGTTCACGGGGCCTATGGCTACACCCTC. Its translation: CSVHGAYGYTL.

This clonotype was observed many times. The CDR3 loop reads CASSQERGGSIEAFF. The CDR3 region has the DNA TGTGCCAGCAGCCAAGAACGAGGGGGCTCGATTGAAGCTTTCTTT. The chain is built from TRBV4-2 and TRBJ1-1; TRBD1 aligns across 7 bases. The CDR3 consists of 15 residues. J lost 7 bases, V lost 0 bases, and 8 bases had no gene match. The germline CDR1 and CDR2 sequences are LGHNA and YNFKEQ.

At least ten counts were recorded for this clonotype. The CDR3 protein is CASSQGWGGSYEQYF. The CDR3 nucleotides read TGTGCCAGCAGTCAGGGTTGGGGGGGTTCCTACGAGCAGTACTTC. V gene TRBV6-1 combines with J gene TRBJ2-7; TRBD2 agrees at 7 bases. Germline loops: CDR1 MNHNS, CDR2 SASEGT. With 5 bases clipped from V and 1 base from J, the junction kept 8 bases outside the gene matches. This CDR3 is built from 15 residues.

This clonotype was detected many times. V gene TRBV29-1 combines with J gene TRBJ1-2; D not resolved. CDR1 SQVTM and CDR2 ANQGSEA come from the germline V gene. The germline V and J ends were trimmed by 3 bases and 5 bases, with 10 bases remaining between them. CDR3 length: 12 residues. The chain's CDR3 is CSVEDIPYGYTF. CDR3 in DNA: TGCAGCGTTGAGGATATCCCATATGGCTACACCTTC.